The rows below give T cell receptor beta chains drawn from one sample of a study of human T cells and chemical hapten exposure. TCRdb reanalysed the RACE reads using MiXCR and keeps one entry per CDR3 protein. This sample has about 380,000 distinct CDR3 sequences, with 4.8% found just once. The material was whole blood, obtained in connection with sensitization to the hapten diphenylcyclopropenone (DPC). The receptors shown here come from a woman aged 45-60 years with alopecia areata. Some clones in this sample may be carry-over from other donors' samples. Each CDR3 is given with its conserved first and last residue. D genes are given only for firm matches. Some rows mark clone size as missing; the rest say once, few, many or name a class of expanded clone.

d_gene	v_gene	abundance	j_gene	CDR3nt	CDR3aa
TRBD2	TRBV7-2	-	TRBJ2-6	TGTGCCAGCAGCTTAGATGCGGGGGGCTGGTCTGGGGCCAACGTCCTGACTTTC	CASSLDAGGWSGANVLTF
TRBD1	TRBV28	many	TRBJ1-2	TGTGCCAGCAGTTTAAGGACAGGGCGGGGCTACACCTTC	CASSLRTGRGYTF
-	TRBV10-3	-	TRBJ2-7	TGTGCCGCAGGGGGGACGGACAATCCCGAGCAGTACTTC	CAAGGTDNPEQYF
TRBD2	TRBV13	many	TRBJ2-7	TGTGCCAGCAGTTCGACTAGCGGGGATTACGAGCAGTACTTC	CASSSTSGDYEQYF
-	TRBV5-1	-	TRBJ2-1	TGCGCCAGCAGCTACACGGGTGGGTCCTACAATGAGCAGTTCTTC	CASSYTGGSYNEQFF
TRBD2	TRBV7-9	few	TRBJ2-5	TGTGCCAGCAGCTCCCGGGAGGACCCCGGGGAGACCCAGTACTTC	CASSSREDPGETQYF
TRBD1	TRBV5-1	many	TRBJ2-5	TGCGCCAGCAGCACCTCGACAGGGCGAGGCCAAGAGACCCAGTACTTC	CASSTSTGRGQETQYF
-	TRBV3-1	many	TRBJ2-1	TGTGCCAGCAGCCAAGATCCGGGGATAAGCAATGAGCAGTTCTTC	CASSQDPGISNEQFF
-	TRBV7-9	-	TRBJ2-3	TGTGCCAGCAGCTGGCCGACCGTCGGGTCCGAAAACTCGGATACGCAGTATTTT	CASSWPTVGSENSDTQYF
-	TRBV4-3	many	TRBJ2-1	TGCGCCAGCAGCCAAGATCCTAAGAGTAGAGATGAGCAGTTCTTC	CASSQDPKSRDEQFF
-	TRBV7-8	-	TRBJ1-2	TGTGCCAGCAGCCAGGGAGCAGCTAACTATGGCTACACCTTC	CASSQGAANYGYTF
TRBD2	TRBV6-5	-	TRBJ2-7	TGTGCCAGCAGTTTATCGGGAGGGGTAAGTGGAGAGCAGTACTTC	CASSLSGGVSGEQYF
TRBD1	TRBV10-1	-	TRBJ2-7	TGCGCCAGCAGTGACCGGGACAGGGTTAACGAGCAGTACTTC	CASSDRDRVNEQYF
-	TRBV2	-	TRBJ1-6	TGTGCCAGCAGTGTTCGTGAGGGGGATAATTCAGGCCTCCACTTT	CASSVREGDNSGLHF
-	TRBV5-1	many	TRBJ1-2	TGCGCCAGCAGGGAAACAGACTATGGCTACACCTTC	CASRETDYGYTF
TRBD1	TRBV27	-	TRBJ2-7	TGTGCCAGCAGACAGGGGTGGTTGGGGGAGCAGTACTTC	CASRQGWLGEQYF
-	TRBV9	many	TRBJ2-7	TGTGCCAGCAGCGTAGGAATTAGCGGAAATTACGAGCAGTACTTC	CASSVGISGNYEQYF
-	TRBV14	many	TRBJ1-6	TGTGCCAGCAGCCAAGGGGCTGGGGGCGGTTCACCCCTCCACTTT	CASSQGAGGGSPLHF